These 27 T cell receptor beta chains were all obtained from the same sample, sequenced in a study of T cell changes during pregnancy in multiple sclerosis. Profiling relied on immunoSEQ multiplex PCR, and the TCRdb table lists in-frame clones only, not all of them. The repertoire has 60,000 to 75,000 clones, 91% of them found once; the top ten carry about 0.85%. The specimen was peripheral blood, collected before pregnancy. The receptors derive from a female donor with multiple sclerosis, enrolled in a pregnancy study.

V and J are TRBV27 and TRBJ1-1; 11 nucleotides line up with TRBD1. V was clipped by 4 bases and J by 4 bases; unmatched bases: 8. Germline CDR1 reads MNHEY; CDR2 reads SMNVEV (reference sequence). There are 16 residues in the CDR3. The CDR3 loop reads CASSSTGTGGFTEAFF. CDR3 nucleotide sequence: TGTGCCAGCAGTTCGACCGGGACAGGGGGGTTCACTGAAGCTTTCTTT.

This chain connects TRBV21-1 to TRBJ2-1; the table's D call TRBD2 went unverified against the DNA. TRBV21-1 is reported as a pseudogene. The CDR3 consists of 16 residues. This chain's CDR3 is CASSKLTSGGLFWQFF. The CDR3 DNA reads TGTGCCAGCAGCAAATTGACTAGCGGGGGGCTATTCTGGCAGTTCTTC.

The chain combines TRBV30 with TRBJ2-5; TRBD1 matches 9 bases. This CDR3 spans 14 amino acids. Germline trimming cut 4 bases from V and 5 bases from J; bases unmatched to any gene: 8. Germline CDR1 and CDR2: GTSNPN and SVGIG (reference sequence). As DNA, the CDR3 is TGTGCCTGGAACCTGGGACAGGGAGGGGAGACCCAGTACTTC. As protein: CAWNLGQGGETQYF.

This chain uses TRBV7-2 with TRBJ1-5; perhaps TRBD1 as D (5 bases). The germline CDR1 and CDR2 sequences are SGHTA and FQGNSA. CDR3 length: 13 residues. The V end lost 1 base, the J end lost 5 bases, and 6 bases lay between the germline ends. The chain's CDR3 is CASSLVRDQPQHF. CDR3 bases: TGTGCCAGCAGCTTAGTCAGGGATCAGCCCCAGCATTTT.

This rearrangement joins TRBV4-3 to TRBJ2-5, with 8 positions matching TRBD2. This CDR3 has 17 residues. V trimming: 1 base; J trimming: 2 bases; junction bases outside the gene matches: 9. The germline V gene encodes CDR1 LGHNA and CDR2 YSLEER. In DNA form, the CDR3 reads TGCGCCAGCAGCCAAGGCTCGGGGGGGCGTCTGCAAGAGACCCAGTACTTC. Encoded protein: CASSQGSGGRLQETQYF.

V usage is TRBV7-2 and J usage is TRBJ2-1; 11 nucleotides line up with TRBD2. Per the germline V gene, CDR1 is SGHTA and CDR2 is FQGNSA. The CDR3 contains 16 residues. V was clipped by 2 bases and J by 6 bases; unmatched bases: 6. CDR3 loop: CASSLTGTSGFNEQFF. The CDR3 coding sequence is TGTGCCAGCAGCTTAACCGGGACTAGCGGCTTCAATGAGCAGTTCTTC. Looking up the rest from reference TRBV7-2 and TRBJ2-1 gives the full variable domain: GAGVSQSPSNKVTEKGKDVELRCDPISGHTALYWYRQSLGQGLEFLIYFQGNSAPDKSGLPSDRFSAERTGGSVSTLTIQRTQQEDSAVYLCASSLTGTSGFNEQFFGPGTRLTVL.

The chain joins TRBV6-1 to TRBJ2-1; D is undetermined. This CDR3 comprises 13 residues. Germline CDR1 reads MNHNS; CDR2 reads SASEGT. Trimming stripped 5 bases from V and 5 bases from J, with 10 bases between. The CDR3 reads CASSLAPNNEQFF. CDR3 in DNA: TGTGCCAGCAGTTTAGCCCCTAACAATGAGCAGTTCTTC.

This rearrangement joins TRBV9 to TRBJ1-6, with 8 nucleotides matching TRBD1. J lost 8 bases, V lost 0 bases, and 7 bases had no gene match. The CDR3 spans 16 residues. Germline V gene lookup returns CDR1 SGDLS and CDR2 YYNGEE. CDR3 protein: CASSVGQGAVDSPLHF. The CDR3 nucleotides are TGTGCCAGCAGCGTAGGTCAGGGGGCGGTGGATTCACCCCTCCACTTT.

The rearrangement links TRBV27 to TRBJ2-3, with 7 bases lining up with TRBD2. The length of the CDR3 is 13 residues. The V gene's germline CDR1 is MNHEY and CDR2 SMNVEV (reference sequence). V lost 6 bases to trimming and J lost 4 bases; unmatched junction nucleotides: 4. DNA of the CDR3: TGTGCCAGCAGCCCTAGCGGTGCAGATACGCAGTATTTT. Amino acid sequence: CASSPSGADTQYF.

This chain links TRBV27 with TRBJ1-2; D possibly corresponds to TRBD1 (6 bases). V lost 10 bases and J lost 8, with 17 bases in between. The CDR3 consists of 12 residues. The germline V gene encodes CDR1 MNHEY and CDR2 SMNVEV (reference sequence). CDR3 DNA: TGTGCCACCTCGGGGGGGGCCTACGGCTACACCTTC. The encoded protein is CATSGGAYGYTF.

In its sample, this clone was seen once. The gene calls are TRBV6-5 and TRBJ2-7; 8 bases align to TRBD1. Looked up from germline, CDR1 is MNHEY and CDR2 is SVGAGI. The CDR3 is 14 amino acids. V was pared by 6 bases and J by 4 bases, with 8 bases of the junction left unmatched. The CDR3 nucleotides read TGTGCCAGCAGCCCCTGGGACAGGCCGTACGAGCAGTACTTC. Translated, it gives CASSPWDRPYEQYF.

DNA for the CDR3: TGTGCCAGCTCACCAGGAGGCAGGTTTTGGACTGAAGCTTTCTTT. Translating it yields CASSPGGRFWTEAFF. The V and J genes are TRBV18 and TRBJ1-1; D is uncertain. Between the trimmed V and J ends, which lost 2 bases and 5 bases, there was a span of 15 bases. The CDR3 sequence is 15 residues long. The germline CDR1 and CDR2 sequences are KGHSH and LQKENI.

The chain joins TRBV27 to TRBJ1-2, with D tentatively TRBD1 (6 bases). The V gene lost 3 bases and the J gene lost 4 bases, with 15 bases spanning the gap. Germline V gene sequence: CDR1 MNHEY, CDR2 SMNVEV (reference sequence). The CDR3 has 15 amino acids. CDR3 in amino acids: CASSFGSRGPYGYTF. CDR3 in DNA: TGTGCCAGCAGTTTTGGTTCCAGGGGTCCCTATGGCTACACCTTC.

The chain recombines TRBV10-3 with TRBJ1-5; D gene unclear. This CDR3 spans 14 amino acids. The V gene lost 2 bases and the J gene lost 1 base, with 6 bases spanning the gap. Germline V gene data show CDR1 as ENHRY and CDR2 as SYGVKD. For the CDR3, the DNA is TGTGCCATCAGTGAGGGGCAGAGCAATCAGCCCCAGCATTTT. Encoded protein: CAISEGQSNQPQHF.

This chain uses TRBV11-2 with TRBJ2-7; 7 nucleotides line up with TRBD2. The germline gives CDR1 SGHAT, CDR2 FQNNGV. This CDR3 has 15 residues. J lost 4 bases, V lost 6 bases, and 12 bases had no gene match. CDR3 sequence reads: CASRHNWGGSYEQYF. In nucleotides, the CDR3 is TGTGCCAGCAGGCACAACTGGGGGGGGTCATACGAGCAGTACTTC. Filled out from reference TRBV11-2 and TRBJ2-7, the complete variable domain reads EAGVAQSPRYKIIEKRQSVAFWCNPISGHATLYWYQQILGQGPKLLIQFQNNGVVDDSQLPKDRFSAERLKGVDSTLKIQPAKLEDSAVYLCASRHNWGGSYEQYFGPGTRLTVT.

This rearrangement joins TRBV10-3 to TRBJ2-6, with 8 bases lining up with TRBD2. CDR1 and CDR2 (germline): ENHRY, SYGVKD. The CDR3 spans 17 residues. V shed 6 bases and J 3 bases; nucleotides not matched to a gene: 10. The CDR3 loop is CAIRPGLEGRGANVLTF. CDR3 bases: TGTGCCATCAGACCGGGACTAGAAGGGCGTGGGGCCAACGTCCTGACTTTC.

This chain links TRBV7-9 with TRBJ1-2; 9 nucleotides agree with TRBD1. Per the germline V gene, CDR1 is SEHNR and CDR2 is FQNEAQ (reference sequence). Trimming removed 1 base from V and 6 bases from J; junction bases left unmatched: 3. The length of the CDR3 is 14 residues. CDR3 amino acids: CASSLDRGRDGYTF. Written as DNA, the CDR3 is TGTGCCAGCAGCTTAGACAGGGGGCGGGATGGCTACACCTTC.

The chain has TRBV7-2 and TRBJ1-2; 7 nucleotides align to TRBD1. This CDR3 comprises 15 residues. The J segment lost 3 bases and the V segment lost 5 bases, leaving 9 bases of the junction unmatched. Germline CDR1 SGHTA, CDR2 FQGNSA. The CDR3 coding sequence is TGTGCCAGCAGCCCTAGCCCCAGGGGGTACTATGGCTACACCTTC. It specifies CASSPSPRGYYGYTF. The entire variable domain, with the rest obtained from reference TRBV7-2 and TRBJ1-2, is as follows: GAGVSQSPSNKVTEKGKDVELRCDPISGHTALYWYRQSLGQGLEFLIYFQGNSAPDKSGLPSDRFSAERTGGSVSTLTIQRTQQEDSAVYLCASSPSPRGYYGYTFGSGTRLTVV.

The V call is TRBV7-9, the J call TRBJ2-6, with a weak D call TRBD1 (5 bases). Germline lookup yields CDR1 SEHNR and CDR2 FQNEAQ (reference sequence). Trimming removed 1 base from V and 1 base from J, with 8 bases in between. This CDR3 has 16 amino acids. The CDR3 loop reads CASSLGQGSGANVLTF. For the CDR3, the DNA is TGTGCCAGCAGCTTAGGGCAGGGTTCTGGGGCCAACGTCCTGACTTTC.

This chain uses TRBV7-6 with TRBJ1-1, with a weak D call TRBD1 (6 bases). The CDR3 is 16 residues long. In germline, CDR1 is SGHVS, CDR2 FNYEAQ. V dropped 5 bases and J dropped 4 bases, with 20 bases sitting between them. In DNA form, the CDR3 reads TGTGCCAGCAGCCCGTTTGCGGGGGCGCGGGGCACTGAAGCTTTCTTT. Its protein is CASSPFAGARGTEAFF.

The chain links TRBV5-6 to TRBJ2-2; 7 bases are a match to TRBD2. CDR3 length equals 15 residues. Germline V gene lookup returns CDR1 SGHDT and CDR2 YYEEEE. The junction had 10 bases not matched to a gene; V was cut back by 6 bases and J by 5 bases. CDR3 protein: CASNLGGGWTGELFF. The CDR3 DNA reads TGTGCCAGCAACCTTGGGGGGGGTTGGACCGGGGAGCTGTTTTTT.

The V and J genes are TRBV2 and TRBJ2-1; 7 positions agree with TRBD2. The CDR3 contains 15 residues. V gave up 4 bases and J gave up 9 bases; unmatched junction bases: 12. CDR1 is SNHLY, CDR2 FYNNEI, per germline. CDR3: CASSASSGGRVEQFF. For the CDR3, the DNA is TGTGCCAGCAGTGCCTCTAGCGGTGGGCGGGTTGAGCAGTTCTTC.

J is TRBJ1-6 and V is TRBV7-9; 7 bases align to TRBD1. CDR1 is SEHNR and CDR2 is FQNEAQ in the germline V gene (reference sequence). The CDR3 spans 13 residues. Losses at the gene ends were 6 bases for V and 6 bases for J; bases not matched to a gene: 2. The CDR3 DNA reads TGTGCCAGCAGGGGACAGCTTAATTCACCCCTCCACTTT. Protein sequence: CASRGQLNSPLHF.

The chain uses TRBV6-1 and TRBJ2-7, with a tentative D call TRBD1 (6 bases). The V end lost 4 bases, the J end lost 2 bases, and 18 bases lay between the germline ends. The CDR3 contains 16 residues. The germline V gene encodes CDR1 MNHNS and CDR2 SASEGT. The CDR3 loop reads CASSGLGARVTYEQYF. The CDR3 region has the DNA TGTGCCAGCAGTGGTCTGGGGGCTCGGGTAACCTACGAGCAGTACTTC.

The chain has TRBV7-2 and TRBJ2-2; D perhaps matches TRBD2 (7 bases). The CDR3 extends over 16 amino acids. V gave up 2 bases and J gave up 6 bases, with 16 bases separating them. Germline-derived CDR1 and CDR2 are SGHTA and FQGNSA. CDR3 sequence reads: CASSLRTRGAAGELFF. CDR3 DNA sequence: TGTGCCAGCAGCTTAAGGACACGGGGGGCGGCCGGGGAGCTGTTTTTT.

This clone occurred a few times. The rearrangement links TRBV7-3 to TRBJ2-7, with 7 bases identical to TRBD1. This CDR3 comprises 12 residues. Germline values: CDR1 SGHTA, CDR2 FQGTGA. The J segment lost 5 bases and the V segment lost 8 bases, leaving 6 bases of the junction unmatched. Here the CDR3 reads CASGQTGNEQYF. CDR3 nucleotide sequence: TGTGCCAGCGGGCAGACAGGGAACGAGCAGTACTTC. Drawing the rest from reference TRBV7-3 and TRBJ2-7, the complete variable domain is GAGVSQTPSNKVTEKGKYVELRCDPISGHTALYWYRQSLGQGPEFLIYFQGTGAADDSGLPNDRFFAVRPEGSVSTLKIQRTERGDSAVYLCASGQTGNEQYFGPGTRLTVT.

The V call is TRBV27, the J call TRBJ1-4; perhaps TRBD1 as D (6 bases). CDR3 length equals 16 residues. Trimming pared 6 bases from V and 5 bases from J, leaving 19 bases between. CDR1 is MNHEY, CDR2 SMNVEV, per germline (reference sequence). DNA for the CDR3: TGTGCCAGCAGACTCAAACTGGGGGCAGCCAATGAAAAACTGTTTTTT. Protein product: CASRLKLGAANEKLFF.